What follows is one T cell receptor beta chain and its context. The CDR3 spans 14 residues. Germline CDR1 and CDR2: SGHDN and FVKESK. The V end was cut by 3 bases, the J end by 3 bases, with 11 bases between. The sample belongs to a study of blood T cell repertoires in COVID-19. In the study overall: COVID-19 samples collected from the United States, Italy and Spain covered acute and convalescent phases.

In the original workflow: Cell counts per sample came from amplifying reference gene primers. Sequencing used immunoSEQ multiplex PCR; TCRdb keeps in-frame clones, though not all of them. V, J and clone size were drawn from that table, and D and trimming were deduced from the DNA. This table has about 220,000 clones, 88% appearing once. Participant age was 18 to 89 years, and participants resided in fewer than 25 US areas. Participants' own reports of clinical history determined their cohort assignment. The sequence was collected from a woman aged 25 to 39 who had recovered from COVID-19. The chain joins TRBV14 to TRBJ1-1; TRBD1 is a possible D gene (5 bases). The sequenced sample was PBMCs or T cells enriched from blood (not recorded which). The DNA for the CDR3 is TGTGCCAGCAGCCAGATTCAGGGCTACACTGAAGCTTTCTTT. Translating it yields CASSQIQGYTEAFF.